This T cell receptor (beta chain) was found in a study of shared clonotypes between healthy human individuals (TCRdb year 2020). Regarding the study in general: Two women and a few men aged 18 to 49 years were included in the cohort. Per donor, three plates each were used for CD4 naive and CD4 memory, two for CD8 naive, and one for CD8 memory. The study deeply sequenced blood TCR repertoires of five healthy adults to estimate repertoire size and the extent of clonotype sharing between individuals. Libraries were prepared and TCR repertoires were sequenced by different laboratories using diverse techniques, in order to increase sequencing depth and limit assay-specific biases. Leukapheresis yielded between about 0.85 and 10 billion PBMCs per donor. Findings and caveats that apply to the study as a whole: Pairwise subsampling indicated that sequencing depth was expected to affect the degree of clonotype sharing among donors. Sharing across several donors was observed for around 5% of naive CD4, 3.5% of naive CD8, roughly 2.4% of memory CD4, and roughly 0.4% of memory CD8 clonotypes. Compared with non-shared clonotypes, the clonotypes found in all four sorted-subset donors had higher generation probabilities. Estimated clonotype richness was generally larger for naive than for memory subsets. Because the study included only a small number of donors, the genetic and exposure-history diversity represented was limited. Rarefaction of sorted-subset datasets indicated incomplete sequencing despite the large sequencing depth. Only blood was sampled, and tissue TCR repertoires likely differ from those in blood.

Regarding this clone: Its antigen is unknown. Base-call qualities are not available, and no considerably larger clone is one nucleotide away.

Using the deep immunoSEQ assay, TCR CDR3 regions were amplified from genomic DNA by multiplex PCR. Extracted genomic DNA from each cell subset was distributed evenly across all wells of several immunoSEQ 96-well plates, and each plate was treated as a replicate. For sorted subsets, around 200 ng genomic DNA, equal to 25,000 to 35,000 T cell genomes, was loaded into each replicate PCR. The purified libraries were quantified using a Qubit 3.0 fluorometer, sized with a Bioanalyzer 2100, and then quantified again using the KAPA Library Quantification kit. Each immunoSEQ 96-well plate was sequenced on its own single-read 150-cycle Illumina NextSeq 550 flow cell. The original pipeline was this. The immunoSEQ output contained only junctional sequences without quality scores, so filtering could not match that applied to full-length reads. Sequences were annotated with PyIR, a Python wrapper for IgBLAST v1.9, and V/J genes and CDR3 were assigned using IMGT germline references. Reads were removed for weak V/J assignments (E-value above 1e-6), missing CDR3, stop codons, out-of-frame junctions, or ambiguous translated residues. A V3J clonotype was defined by an identical inferred V gene, J gene, and CDR3 amino acid sequence. Percentage overlap between repertoires was calculated by dividing the number of shared unique clonotypes by the size of the smaller repertoire. Richness of each repertoire was evaluated using RTK rarefaction, the Chao1 estimator, and Recon v2.1 estimates of unobserved clonotypes. OLGA was used to compute generation probabilities for all TCRbeta clonotypes that the gDNA method yielded from a handful of donors. Held by TCRdb, this immuneACCESS table contains in-frame sequences only and omits some clones. Under half of the omission traces to an unresolved V gene where checked; the cause of the rest is unknown. V and J calls and clone size are copied from that table; D and trimming were computed from the DNA. The sample table contains under 650,000 clones; only one count was recorded for about 95% of them. Less than 0.06% of the sample comes from the top ten.

The CDR3, cysteine through phenylalanine, is 18 amino acids long. Of the read, only the CDR3 DNA is kept; its 54 bases are in frame from base 1. V loses 7 bases of germline sequence and J loses 0 bases, and the interval between the two ends is 21 bases. Based on the germline V gene, the CDR1 and CDR2 sequences are SGHAT and FQNNGV. Healthy HIV-negative adults with no recently reported acute infections or vaccinations were included as donors. Only Caucasian adults living in Nashville, Tennessee, USA were represented among the donors. CD4+ T cells were enriched by magnetic negative selection, after which naive cells were positively selected on CD45RA and the negative fraction was taken as the memory subset. After blood collection by leukapheresis, PBMCs were isolated using Ficoll-Histopaque density gradient centrifugation and then cryopreserved in the vapor phase of liquid nitrogen. Analytical flow cytometry was used to check the purity and quantity of every magnetically sorted T cell population. Each sorted fraction had its genomic DNA isolated and then quantified by UV absorbance on a Nanodrop 2000c.

Input material: naive CD4+ T cells sorted from blood. The cell subset or site label here, explained by the study, means: CD45RA+ positively selected. The sequence was collected from a woman aged 30 to 39 in good health. This sequence uses TRBV11-2 and TRBJ2-2, with a weak D call of TRBD1 (5 bases match). The CDR3 region: CASTKTRRRGSNTGELFF. The nucleotides read TGTGCCAGCACCAAGACCAGACGTAGGGGCTCGAACACCGGGGAGCTGTTTTTT.